A single sample gave rise to the 5 T cell receptor beta chains below, sequenced in a study of regulatory T cells in long-lasting Graves disease (dated by TCRdb to 2020 to 2022). The time point label on this specimen signifies: newly diagnosed GD, antithyroid drugs for less than 3 months. For both TCR sequencing and RNA sequencing, RNA was extracted from PBMCs using TRIzol. The library was generated by multiplex PCR. The listed sequencing device is Illumina HiSeq 4000. TCR beta libraries were built with iRepertoire HTBI primers and Arm-PCR amplification of CDR3 regions. In-frame beta chains were kept once TCRdb had trimmed the public reads at Q25 with fastp and called clones with MiXCR. CDR3 protein duplicates are merged, each entry listing the most common genes and DNA. The sample table holds 250,000 or so distinct CDR3 sequences, of which roughly 21% were seen once. Of the sample, 14% is held by the ten largest clones.

This sample comprised peripheral blood mononuclear cells (PBMCs), obtained at new diagnosis, from a patient treated with antithyroid drugs. Receptors originate from a female donor with Graves disease.

This clonotype was recorded a few times. This chain uses TRBV3-1 with TRBJ2-7; possibly TRBD1 for D (6 bases). V gave up 1 base and J gave up 8 bases, with 15 bases separating them. The CDR3 loop spans 14 amino acids. The germline gives CDR1 LGHDT, CDR2 YNNKEL (reference sequence). The CDR3 region has the DNA TGTGCCAGCAGCCAAGGGGCAGGGGCCGGTAAGCAGTACTTC. Amino acids: CASSQGAGAGKQYF.

Worth noting for this clonotype: With a far larger clone one base away, a read error is the likely cause. V and J are TRBV11-2 and TRBJ2-7, with D possibly matching TRBD1 (6 bases). V lost 2 bases and J lost 7, with 18 bases in between. Germline CDR1 is SGHAT and CDR2 is FQNNGV. The CDR3 extends over 15 amino acids. The DNA of the CDR3 is TGTGCCAGCAGCTTAAAAGGGGGTACCTACAATGAGCAGTACTTC. Translated: CASSLKGGTYNEQYF.

This clonotype was seen a few times. The chain joins TRBV4-3 to TRBJ1-4, with D unclear. Germline V lookup: CDR1 LGHNA, CDR2 YSLEER. V dropped 0 bases and J dropped 0 bases, with 5 bases sitting between them. This CDR3 region has 15 residues. CDR3 DNA: TGCGCCAGCAGCCAAGAAGGAGCAACTAATGAAAAACTGTTTTTT. Encoded protein: CASSQEGATNEKLFF.

This clonotype was detected ten times or more. This chain uses TRBV5-1 with TRBJ2-5; either TRBD1 or TRBD2 may supply D (5 bases each). Between the trimmed V and J ends, which lost 0 bases and 2 bases, there was a span of 11 bases. There are 15 residues in the CDR3. Germline CDR1 SGHRS, CDR2 YFSETQ. The CDR3 DNA sequence: TGCGCCAGCAGCTTGGCCGGGACGGTACAAGAGACCCAGTACTTC. This encodes CASSLAGTVQETQYF.

Many counts were recorded for this clonotype. The V call is TRBV20-1, the J call TRBJ2-2; D is perhaps TRBD1 (6 bases). The CDR3 covers 17 residues. Per the germline V gene, CDR1 is DFQATT and CDR2 is SNEGSKA (reference sequence). The V end was cut by 3 bases, the J end by 1 base, with 18 bases between. The CDR3 region is CSARGYPGQGNTGELFF. CDR3 sequence (DNA): TGCAGTGCTAGGGGCTATCCGGGACAAGGGAACACCGGGGAGCTGTTTTTT.